The subject of this entry is one TCR beta chain. Data came from immunoSEQ multiplex PCR; TCRdb stores just in-frame clones and leaves some out. The sample contains about 54,000 clones, less than 95% of which appear only once. The CDR3 runs to 15 residues. Germline V gene lookup returns CDR1 SGHAT and CDR2 FQNNGV. The V and J ends lost 0 bases and 6 bases, in that order; junction bases with no gene match: 6. This sample is part of a study of technical replicates of blood from a handful of donors. The source is a human donor in good health. This sequence joins TRBV11-2 and TRBJ2-7; TRBD1 agrees at 9 bases. The sample comprised T cells isolated from PBMCs. CDR3 bases: TGTGCCAGCAGCTTAGATTACGGGACAGGGTCCGAGCAGTACTTC. Translated: CASSLDYGTGSEQYF.